These T cell receptor beta chains were read from a single sample in a study of blood T cell repertoires in COVID-19. Libraries were prepared by immunoSEQ multiplex PCR; TCRdb keeps only in-frame clonotypes and omits some of them. The table lists over 150,000 clones, roughly 89% of them singletons, with 0.85% to 0.95% in the top ten. Sequencing was done on a sample of peripheral blood. The receptor source for this set is a woman between 18 and 29 years old who had recovered from COVID-19. The CDR3 runs from the conserved cysteine through the conserved F or W. D genes are given only for firm matches. Clone sizes are given selectively: once, few, many, or a class where the clone is expanded.

TRBV4-1	-	TRBJ2-1	-	CASSQVWSSYNEQFF	TGCGCCAGCAGCCAAGTTTGGAGCTCCTACAATGAGCAGTTCTTC
TRBV6-1	-	TRBJ2-1	-	CASTLGDFSYNEQFF	TGTGCCAGCACCCTGGGGGACTTCTCCTACAATGAGCAGTTCTTC
TRBV9	-	TRBJ1-2	-	CASSGYGQGLYGYTF	TGTGCCAGCAGCGGTTACGGCCAGGGATTATATGGCTACACCTTC
TRBV5-1	-	TRBJ2-5	TRBD2	CASSSNGRDILRGAQYF	TGCGCCAGCAGCAGTAATGGGCGTGACATCCTCCGGGGGGCCCAGTACTTC
TRBV5-5	-	TRBJ2-7	TRBD1	CASSLDISGTGFYEQYF	TGTGCCAGCAGCTTAGACATCTCCGGGACAGGGTTCTACGAGCAGTACTTC
TRBV5-1	-	TRBJ2-5	-	CASSLRGRETQYF	TGCGCCAGCAGCTTGAGAGGGAGGGAGACCCAGTACTTC
TRBV19	-	TRBJ1-5	-	CASSIWQGNMEPQHF	TGTGCCAGTAGTATTTGGCAGGGGAATATGGAGCCCCAGCATTTT
TRBV4-3	-	TRBJ1-3	-	CASSQAGAGNTIYF	TGCGCCAGCAGCCAAGCCGGTGCTGGAAACACCATATATTTT
TRBV5-8	-	TRBJ2-7	-	CASSLRGTFSYEQYF	TGTGCCAGCAGCTTGAGAGGTACTTTCTCCTACGAGCAGTACTTC
TRBV5-6	-	TRBJ2-5	TRBD2	CASSLETSGALMETQYF	TGTGCCAGCAGCCTAGAGACTAGCGGGGCTTTGATGGAGACCCAGTACTTC
TRBV3-1/TRBV3-2	-	TRBJ2-1	-	CASSPWHNEQFF	TGTGCCAGCAGCCCCTGGCACAATGAGCAGTTCTTC
TRBV28	-	TRBJ1-4	-	CASSGRGEKLFF	TGTGCCAGCAGCGGGAGGGGTGAAAAACTGTTTTTT
TRBV5-4	-	TRBJ2-3	TRBD2	CASSSLAGVATDTQYF	TGTGCCAGCAGCTCGTTAGCGGGAGTCGCCACAGATACGCAGTATTTT
TRBV27	once	TRBJ2-7	TRBD1	CASSLGTGDLYEQYF	TGTGCCAGCAGCCTCGGGACAGGGGACCTTTACGAGCAGTACTTC
TRBV5-6	-	TRBJ1-5	-	CASSFAQGSNQPQHF	TGTGCCAGCAGCTTTGCTCAGGGTAGCAATCAGCCCCAGCATTTT
TRBV9	-	TRBJ2-3	TRBD2	CASSPGLAGGTDTQYF	TGTGCCAGCAGCCCGGGACTAGCGGGTGGCACAGATACGCAGTATTTT
TRBV5-1	-	TRBJ1-1	-	CASSRTTGNTEAFF	TGCGCCAGCAGCCGAACGACAGGGAACACTGAAGCTTTCTTT
TRBV7-2	-	TRBJ2-5	TRBD2	CASSPRTSGGWETQYF	TGTGCCAGCAGTCCCAGGACTAGCGGGGGGTGGGAGACCCAGTACTTC
TRBV7-2	once	TRBJ2-5	TRBD2	CASSLATSGGQETQYF	TGTGCCAGCAGCTTAGCGACTAGCGGGGGTCAAGAGACCCAGTACTTC
TRBV28	-	TRBJ2-5	TRBD2	CASRAGKETQYF	TGTGCCAGCAGAGCGGGGAAAGAGACCCAGTACTTC
TRBV6-6	-	TRBJ2-2	-	CASTRNTGELFF	TGTGCCAGCACGCGGAACACCGGGGAGCTGTTTTTT
TRBV10-3	once	TRBJ1-6	TRBD1	CAISLQGAGNSPLHF	TGTGCCATCAGCCTACAGGGGGCGGGAAATTCACCCCTCCACTTT
TRBV7-2	-	TRBJ2-5	TRBD2	CASSLAPGTRVAQYF	TGTGCCAGCAGCTTAGCGCCCGGGACTAGGGTTGCCCAGTACTTC
TRBV5-8	-	TRBJ1-2	TRBD1	CASGEGQGSYGYTF	TGTGCCAGCGGGGAAGGACAGGGGTCTTATGGCTACACCTTC
TRBV9	-	TRBJ2-3	-	CASSVRGLSTDTQYF	TGTGCCAGCAGCGTACGTGGACTATCCACAGATACGCAGTATTTT
TRBV7-8	-	TRBJ2-6	-	CASSRQESGANVLTF	TGTGCCAGCAGCCGACAAGAGTCTGGGGCCAACGTCCTGACTTTC
TRBV3-1/TRBV3-2	-	TRBJ2-5	TRBD2	CASSQEPSGSFETQYF	TGTGCCAGCAGCCAAGAGCCTAGCGGGAGTTTCGAGACCCAGTACTTC
TRBV19	-	TRBJ1-4	-	CASSIFGGVTATNEKLFF	TGTGCCAGTAGTATTTTCGGGGGGGTGACTGCAACTAATGAAAAACTGTTTTTT
TRBV4-3	-	TRBJ2-3	-	CASSLETESTDTQYF	TGCGCCAGCAGCCTAGAGACAGAATCCACAGATACGCAGTATTTT
TRBV5-6	-	TRBJ1-2	TRBD1	CASNRQGSYTF	TGTGCCAGCAATCGACAGGGGAGCTACACCTTC
TRBV6-2/TRBV6-3	-	TRBJ2-3	TRBD2	CASSLTSGTQYF	TGTGCCAGCAGCCTTACTAGCGGTACGCAGTATTTT
TRBV3-1/TRBV3-2	-	TRBJ1-1	TRBD1	CASSQADRAPEAFF	TGTGCCAGCAGCCAAGCGGACAGGGCGCCTGAAGCTTTCTTT
TRBV6-4	-	TRBJ2-2	-	CASSPDEDSGELFF	TGTGCCAGCAGTCCTGACGAGGATTCCGGGGAGCTGTTTTTT
TRBV18	-	TRBJ1-1	-	CASSPGTREAFF	TGTGCCAGCTCGCCTGGTACACGTGAAGCTTTCTTT
TRBV9	once	TRBJ2-3	TRBD2	CASSVGTNLDTQYF	TGTGCCAGCAGCGTGGGGACTAACTTAGATACGCAGTATTTT
TRBV11-2	-	TRBJ2-5	-	CASSLEGARDETQYF	TGTGCCAGCAGCTTGGAGGGGGCACGGGACGAGACCCAGTACTTC
TRBV27	-	TRBJ1-5	TRBD1	CASSSHTGGGNQPQHF	TGTGCCAGCAGTTCGCACACAGGGGGAGGCAATCAGCCCCAGCATTTT
TRBV19	-	TRBJ1-6	-	CASSYGLGSPLHF	TGTGCCAGTAGTTACGGTCTAGGTTCACCCCTCCACTTT
TRBV27	-	TRBJ1-1	TRBD1	CASSLFGAGGMNTEAFF	TGTGCCAGCAGTTTATTCGGAGCAGGGGGGATGAACACTGAAGCTTTCTTT
TRBV18	-	TRBJ2-5	-	CASSRGYQETQYF	TGTGCCAGCTCACGAGGGTACCAAGAGACCCAGTACTTC
TRBV5-6	-	TRBJ2-3	TRBD1	CASSLDQGAGTQYF	TGTGCCAGCAGCTTGGATCAGGGGGCAGGGACGCAGTATTTT
TRBV13	-	TRBJ2-1	-	CASSQYIAAEQFF	TGTGCCAGCAGCCAGTATATCGCGGCTGAGCAGTTCTTC
TRBV25-1	-	TRBJ1-3	-	CASSELSRVGSGNTIYF	TGTGCCAGCAGTGAATTGTCGAGGGTAGGCTCTGGAAACACCATATATTTT
TRBV18	-	TRBJ1-5	TRBD1	CASSQYRGGQPQHF	TGTGCCAGCTCACAATACAGGGGAGGCCAGCCCCAGCATTTT
TRBV27	-	TRBJ2-1	-	CATATGQTYNEQFF	TGTGCCACCGCGACAGGCCAAACCTACAATGAGCAGTTCTTC
TRBV19	-	TRBJ2-3	-	CASRDVRGADTQYF	TGTGCCAGTAGGGATGTCAGAGGAGCAGATACGCAGTATTTT
TRBV14	-	TRBJ1-4	-	CASSQGVSKLFF	TGTGCCAGCAGCCAAGGAGTGTCGAAACTGTTTTTT
TRBV6-1	-	TRBJ1-2	TRBD1	CASSEGQSSYRYTF	TGTGCCAGCAGTGAGGGACAGTCTTCATATCGCTACACCTTC
TRBV3-1/TRBV3-2	-	TRBJ2-1	-	CASSQRRTDRQFF	TGTGCCAGCAGCCAAAGACGTACGGACAGGCAGTTCTTC
TRBV9	-	TRBJ1-3	-	CASSVGGFSGNTIYF	TGTGCCAGCAGCGTAGGCGGATTCTCTGGAAACACCATATATTTT
TRBV19	-	TRBJ2-2	TRBD1	CASKDRANTGELFF	TGTGCCAGTAAAGACAGGGCGAACACCGGGGAGCTGTTTTTT
TRBV9	-	TRBJ1-1	TRBD1	CASSVGVQGPNTEAFF	TGTGCCAGCAGCGTAGGGGTACAGGGGCCGAACACTGAAGCTTTCTTT